The clone carrying this T cell receptor (beta chain) has only a few counts. With a J-beta primer mix and a sample-barcoded 5' primer, a second PCR ran about 7 to 12 cycles. Carrying 12 random nucleotides, a template-switch adaptor labeled each individual cDNA molecule. TCRdb re-called the 5' RACE reads through MiXCR, storing one row per CDR3 protein. The sample includes around 1.5 million distinct CDR3 sequences, roughly 40% of them seen just once. The CDR3 runs to 14 residues. V shed 1 base and J shed 6 bases, with 13 bases lying between them. Germline-derived CDR1 and CDR2 are MGHDK and SYGVNS. This sample was taken from a study of blood T cells in healthy people across ages. The authors drew ten milliliters of peripheral blood from each donor. Per sample, a minimum of 6.5 million PBMCs were isolated.

The clonotype was recovered from a woman aged 18-29 years in good health. The sequenced material came from blood. This rearrangement joins TRBV25-1 to TRBJ2-7, with D maybe TRBD2 (6 bases). For the CDR3, the DNA is TGTGCCAGCAGTGAATTCCGGGGGTCGAGCGAGCAGTACTTC. Translated: CASSEFRGSSEQYF.